The sequence of this T cell receptor beta chain was determined in a study of cytomegalovirus exposure and HLA in healthy donors. CDR1 is SGHTA and CDR2 is FQGTGA in the germline V gene. The CDR3 totals 13 residues. The V end lost 4 bases, the J end lost 3 bases, and 7 bases lay between the germline ends. Profiled with immunoSEQ multiplex PCR; TCRdb holds only in-frame clones, not every one. This sample has some 240,000 clones, with around 87% found just once. This rearrangement joins TRBV7-3 to TRBJ1-5, with no clear D. The clonotype comes from a woman under 30 in good health and CMV-seropositive. Sequenced sample: PBMCs. The CDR3 DNA sequence: TGTGCCAGCAGCTCGGAGGCCAATCAGCCCCAGCATTTT. As protein: CASSSEANQPQHF.